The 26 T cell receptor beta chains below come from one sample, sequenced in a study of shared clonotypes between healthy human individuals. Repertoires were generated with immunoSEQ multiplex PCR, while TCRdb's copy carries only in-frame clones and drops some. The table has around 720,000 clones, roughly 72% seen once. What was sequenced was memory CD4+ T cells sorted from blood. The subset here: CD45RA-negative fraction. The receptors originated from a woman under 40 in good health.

The CDR3 DNA reads TGTGCCAGCTCACCAGGAGGGGACAGAAATCAGCCCCAGCATTTT. Translating it yields CASSPGGDRNQPQHF. The chain joins TRBV18 to TRBJ1-5; 7 bases agree with TRBD1. In germline, CDR1 is KGHSH, CDR2 LQKENI. V shed 2 bases and J 4 bases; nucleotides not matched to a gene: 5. This CDR3 spans 15 amino acids.

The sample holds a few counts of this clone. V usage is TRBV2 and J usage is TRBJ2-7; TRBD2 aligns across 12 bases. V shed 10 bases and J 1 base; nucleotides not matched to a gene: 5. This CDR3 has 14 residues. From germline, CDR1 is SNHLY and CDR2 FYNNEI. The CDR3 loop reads CATTGLAGSYEQYF. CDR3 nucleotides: TGTGCCACCACAGGACTAGCGGGGTCCTACGAGCAGTACTTC.

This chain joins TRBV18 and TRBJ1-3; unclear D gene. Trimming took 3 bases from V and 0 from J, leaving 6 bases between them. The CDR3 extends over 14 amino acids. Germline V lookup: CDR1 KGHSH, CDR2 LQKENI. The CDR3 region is CASSPSGSGNTIYF. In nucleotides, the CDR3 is TGTGCCAGCTCACCGTCGGGCTCTGGAAACACCATATATTTT.

The CDR3 reads CASSLVGVSEAFF. CDR3 sequence (DNA): TGTGCCAGCAGCCTCGTAGGAGTCAGTGAAGCTTTCTTT. The genes are TRBV14 and TRBJ1-1; D remains unclear. Germline-derived CDR1 and CDR2 are SGHDN and FVKESK. There are 13 residues in the CDR3. Trimming removed 4 bases from V and 7 bases from J, with 13 bases in between.

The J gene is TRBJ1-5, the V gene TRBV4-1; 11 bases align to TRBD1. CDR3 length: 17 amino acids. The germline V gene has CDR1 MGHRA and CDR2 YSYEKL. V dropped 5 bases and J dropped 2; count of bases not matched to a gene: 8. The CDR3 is CASSFRTGGIGNQPQHF. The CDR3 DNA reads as TGCGCCAGCAGCTTTCGGACAGGGGGCATTGGCAATCAGCCCCAGCATTTT.

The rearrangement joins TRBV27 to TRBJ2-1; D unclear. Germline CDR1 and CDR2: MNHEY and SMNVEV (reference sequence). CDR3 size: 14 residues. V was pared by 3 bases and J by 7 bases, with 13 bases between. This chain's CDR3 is CASSLTWWANEQFF. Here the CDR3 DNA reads TGTGCCAGCAGTTTGACCTGGTGGGCGAATGAGCAGTTCTTC.

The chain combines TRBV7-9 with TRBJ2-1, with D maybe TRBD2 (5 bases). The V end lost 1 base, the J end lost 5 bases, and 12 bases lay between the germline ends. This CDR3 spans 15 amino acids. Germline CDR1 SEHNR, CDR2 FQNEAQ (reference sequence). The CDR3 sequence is CASSLVLARHNEQFF. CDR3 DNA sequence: TGTGCCAGCAGCTTAGTCCTAGCACGACACAATGAGCAGTTCTTC.

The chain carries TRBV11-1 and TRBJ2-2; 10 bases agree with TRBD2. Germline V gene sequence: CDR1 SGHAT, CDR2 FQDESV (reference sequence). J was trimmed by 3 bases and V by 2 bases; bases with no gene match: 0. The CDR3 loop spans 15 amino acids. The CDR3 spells CASSLSGRDTGELFF. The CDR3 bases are TGTGCCAGCAGCTTAAGCGGGAGGGACACCGGGGAGCTGTTTTTT.

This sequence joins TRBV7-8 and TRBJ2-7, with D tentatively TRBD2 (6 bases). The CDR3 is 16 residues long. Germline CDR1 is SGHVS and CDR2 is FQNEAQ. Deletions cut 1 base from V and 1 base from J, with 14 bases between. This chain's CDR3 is CASSLVLPSASYEQYF. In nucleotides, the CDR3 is TGTGCCAGCAGCTTAGTTCTCCCTAGCGCTTCCTACGAGCAGTACTTC.

CDR3 amino acids: CASSLGLLASTDTQYF. In nucleotides, the CDR3 is TGCGCCAGCAGCTTGGGCCTACTAGCGAGCACAGATACGCAGTATTTT. The genes are TRBV5-1 and TRBJ2-3; 7 bases are shared with TRBD2. The CDR3 totals 16 residues. Germline V lookup: CDR1 SGHRS, CDR2 YFSETQ. Losses at the gene ends were 0 bases for V and 0 bases for J; bases not matched to a gene: 4. The whole variable domain, filled in from reference TRBV5-1 and TRBJ2-3, reads KAGVTQTPRYLIKTRGQQVTLSCSPISGHRSVSWYQQTPGQGLQFLFEYFSETQRNKGNFPGRFSGRQFSNSRSEMNVSTLELGDSALYLCASSLGLLASTDTQYFGPGTRLTVL.

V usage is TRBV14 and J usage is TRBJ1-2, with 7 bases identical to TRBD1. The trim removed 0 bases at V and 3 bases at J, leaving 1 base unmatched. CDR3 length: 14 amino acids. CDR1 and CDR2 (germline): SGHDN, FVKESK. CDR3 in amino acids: CASSQDQGDYGYTF. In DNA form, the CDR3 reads TGTGCCAGCAGCCAAGATCAGGGGGACTATGGCTACACCTTC.

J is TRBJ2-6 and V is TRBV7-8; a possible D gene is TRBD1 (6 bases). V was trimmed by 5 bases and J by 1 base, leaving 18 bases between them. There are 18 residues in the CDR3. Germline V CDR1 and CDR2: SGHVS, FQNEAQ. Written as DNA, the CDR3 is TGTGCCAGCAGCCTTCGGACAGACTACTTATCTGGGGCCAACGTCCTGACTTTC. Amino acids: CASSLRTDYLSGANVLTF.

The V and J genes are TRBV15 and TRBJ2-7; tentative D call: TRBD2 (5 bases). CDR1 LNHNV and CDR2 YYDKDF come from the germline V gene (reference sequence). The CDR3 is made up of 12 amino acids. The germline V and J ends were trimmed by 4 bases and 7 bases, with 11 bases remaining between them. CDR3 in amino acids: CATSNPWEEQYF. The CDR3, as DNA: TGTGCCACCAGCAATCCCTGGGAGGAGCAGTACTTC.

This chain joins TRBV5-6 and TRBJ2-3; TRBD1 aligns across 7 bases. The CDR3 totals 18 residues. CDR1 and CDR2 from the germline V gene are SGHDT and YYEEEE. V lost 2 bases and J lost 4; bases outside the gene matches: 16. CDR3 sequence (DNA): TGTGCCAGCAGCTTTCTTTACTGGGACAGACAAAGCGCAGATACGCAGTATTTT. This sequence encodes CASSFLYWDRQSADTQYF.

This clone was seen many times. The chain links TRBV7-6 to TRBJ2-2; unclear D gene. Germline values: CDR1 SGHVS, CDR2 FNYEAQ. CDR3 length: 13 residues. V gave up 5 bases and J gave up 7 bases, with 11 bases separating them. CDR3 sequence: CASSPGPVGELFF. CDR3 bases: TGTGCCAGCAGCCCTGGGCCGGTCGGGGAGCTGTTTTTT.

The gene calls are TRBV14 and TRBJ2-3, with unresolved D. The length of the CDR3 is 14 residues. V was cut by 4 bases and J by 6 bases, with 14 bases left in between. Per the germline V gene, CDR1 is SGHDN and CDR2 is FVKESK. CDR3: CASSPLQLVDTQYF. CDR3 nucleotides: TGTGCCAGCAGCCCGCTTCAATTAGTGGATACGCAGTATTTT.

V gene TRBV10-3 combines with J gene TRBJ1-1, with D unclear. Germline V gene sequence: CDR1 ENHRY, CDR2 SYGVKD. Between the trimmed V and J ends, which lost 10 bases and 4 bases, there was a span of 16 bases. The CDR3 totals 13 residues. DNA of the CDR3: TGTGCCACCACATTTGGCGACGGCACTGAAGCTTTCTTT. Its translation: CATTFGDGTEAFF.

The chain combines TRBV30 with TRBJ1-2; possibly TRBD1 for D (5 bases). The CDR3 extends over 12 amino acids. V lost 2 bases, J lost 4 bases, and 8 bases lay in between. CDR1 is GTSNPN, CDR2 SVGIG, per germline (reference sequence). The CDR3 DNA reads TGTGCCTGGAGTATGACAGTCTATGGCTACACCTTC. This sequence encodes CAWSMTVYGYTF.

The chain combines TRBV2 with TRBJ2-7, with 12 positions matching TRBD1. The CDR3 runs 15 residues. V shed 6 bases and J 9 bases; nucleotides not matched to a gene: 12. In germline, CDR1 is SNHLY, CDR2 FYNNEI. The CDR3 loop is CASSFTGTGGDGQYF. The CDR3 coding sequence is TGTGCCAGCAGCTTTACCGGGACAGGGGGCGACGGGCAGTACTTC.

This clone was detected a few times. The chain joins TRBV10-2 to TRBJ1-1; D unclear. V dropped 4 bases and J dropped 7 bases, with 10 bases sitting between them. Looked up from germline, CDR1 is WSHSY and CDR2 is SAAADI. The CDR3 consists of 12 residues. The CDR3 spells CASSAWGVEAFF. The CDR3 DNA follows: TGCGCCAGCAGTGCTTGGGGAGTTGAAGCTTTCTTT.

The CDR3 is CASSEGQGAYGYTF. CDR3 nucleotide sequence: TGTGCCAGCAGTGAGGGACAGGGGGCCTATGGCTACACCTTC. The chain recombines TRBV28 with TRBJ1-2; 12 bases are a match to TRBD1. Germline trimming cut 5 bases from V and 4 bases from J; bases unmatched to any gene: 2. Per the germline V gene, CDR1 is MDHEN and CDR2 is SYDVKM. The CDR3 is 14 amino acids.

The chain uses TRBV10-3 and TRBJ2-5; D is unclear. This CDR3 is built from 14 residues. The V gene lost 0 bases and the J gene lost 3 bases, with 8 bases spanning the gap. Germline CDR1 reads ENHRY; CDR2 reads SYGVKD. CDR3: CAISESPDKETQYF. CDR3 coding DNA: TGTGCCATCAGTGAGTCGCCAGATAAAGAGACCCAGTACTTC.

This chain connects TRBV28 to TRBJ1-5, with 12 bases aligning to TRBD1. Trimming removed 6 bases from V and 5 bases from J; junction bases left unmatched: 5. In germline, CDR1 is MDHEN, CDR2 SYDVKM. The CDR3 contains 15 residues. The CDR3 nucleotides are TGTGCCAGCAGCTATGGGACAGGGGGCCATCAGCCCCAGCATTTT. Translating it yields CASSYGTGGHQPQHF.

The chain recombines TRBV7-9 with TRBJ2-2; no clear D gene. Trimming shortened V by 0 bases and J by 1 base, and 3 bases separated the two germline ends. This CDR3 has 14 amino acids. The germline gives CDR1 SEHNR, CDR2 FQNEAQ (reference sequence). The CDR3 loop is CASSLAMNTGELFF. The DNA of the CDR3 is TGTGCCAGCAGCTTAGCAATGAACACCGGGGAGCTGTTTTTT.

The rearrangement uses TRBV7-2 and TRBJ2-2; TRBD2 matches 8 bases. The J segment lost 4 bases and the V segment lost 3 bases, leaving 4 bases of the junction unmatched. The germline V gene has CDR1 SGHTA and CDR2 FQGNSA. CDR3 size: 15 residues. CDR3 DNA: TGTGCCAGCAGCTTTCGGACTAGCAGCACCGGGGAGCTGTTTTTT. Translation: CASSFRTSSTGELFF. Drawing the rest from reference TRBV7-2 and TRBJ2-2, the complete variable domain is GAGVSQSPSNKVTEKGKDVELRCDPISGHTALYWYRQSLGQGLEFLIYFQGNSAPDKSGLPSDRFSAERTGGSVSTLTIQRTQQEDSAVYLCASSFRTSSTGELFFGEGSRLTVL.

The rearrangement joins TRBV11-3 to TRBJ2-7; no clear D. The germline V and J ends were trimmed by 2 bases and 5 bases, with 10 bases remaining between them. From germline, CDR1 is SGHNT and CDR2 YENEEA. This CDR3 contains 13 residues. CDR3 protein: CASSLMVGHEQYF. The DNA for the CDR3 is TGTGCCAGCAGCTTAATGGTAGGGCACGAGCAGTACTTC.